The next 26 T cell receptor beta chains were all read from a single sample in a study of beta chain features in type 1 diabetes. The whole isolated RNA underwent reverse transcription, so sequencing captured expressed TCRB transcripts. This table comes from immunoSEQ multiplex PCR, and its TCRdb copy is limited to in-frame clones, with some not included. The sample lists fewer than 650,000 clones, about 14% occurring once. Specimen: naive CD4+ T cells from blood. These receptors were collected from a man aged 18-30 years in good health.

In DNA form, the CDR3 reads TGCGCCAGCAGCCATGGCAGGGGGCGCGTCAACAATGAGCAGTTCTTC. Amino acid sequence: CASSHGRGRVNNEQFF. The genes are TRBV4-3 and TRBJ2-1, with TRBD1 matching 8 bases. The CDR3 is 16 residues long. Per the germline V gene, CDR1 is LGHNA and CDR2 is YSLEER. Trimming at V came to 3 bases and at J to 5 bases, leaving 9 bases not matched to a gene.

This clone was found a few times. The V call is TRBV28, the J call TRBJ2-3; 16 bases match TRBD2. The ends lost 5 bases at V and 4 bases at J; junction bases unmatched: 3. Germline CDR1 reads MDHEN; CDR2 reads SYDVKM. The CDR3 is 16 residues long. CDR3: CASSLGLAGGPDTQYF. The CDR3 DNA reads TGTGCCAGCAGTCTGGGACTAGCGGGAGGGCCAGATACGCAGTATTTT.

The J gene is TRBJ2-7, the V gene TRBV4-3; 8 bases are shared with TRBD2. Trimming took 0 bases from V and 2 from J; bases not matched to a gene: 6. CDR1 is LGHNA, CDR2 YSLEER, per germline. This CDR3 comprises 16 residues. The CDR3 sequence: CASSQDHAAGAYEQYF. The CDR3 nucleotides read TGCGCCAGCAGCCAAGATCATGCAGCGGGAGCCTACGAGCAGTACTTC.

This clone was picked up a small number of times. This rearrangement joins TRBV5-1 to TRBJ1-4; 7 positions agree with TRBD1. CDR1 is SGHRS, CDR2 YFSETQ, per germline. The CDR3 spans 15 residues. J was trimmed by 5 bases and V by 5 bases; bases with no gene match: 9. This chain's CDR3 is CASSANRGTNEKLFF. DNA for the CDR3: TGCGCCAGCAGTGCAAACAGGGGAACGAATGAAAAACTGTTTTTT.

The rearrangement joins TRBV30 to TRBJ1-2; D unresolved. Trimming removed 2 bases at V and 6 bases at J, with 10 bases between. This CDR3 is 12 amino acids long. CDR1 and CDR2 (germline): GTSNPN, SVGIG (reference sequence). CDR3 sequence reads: CAWSSDTHGYTF. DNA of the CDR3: TGTGCCTGGAGTTCAGATACGCATGGCTACACCTTC.

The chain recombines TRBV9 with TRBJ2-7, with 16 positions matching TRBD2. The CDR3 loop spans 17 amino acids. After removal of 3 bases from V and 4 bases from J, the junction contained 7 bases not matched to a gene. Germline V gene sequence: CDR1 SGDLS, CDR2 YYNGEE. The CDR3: CASSDGTSGRASYEQYF. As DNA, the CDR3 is TGTGCCAGCAGCGACGGGACTAGCGGGAGGGCCTCGTACGAGCAGTACTTC.

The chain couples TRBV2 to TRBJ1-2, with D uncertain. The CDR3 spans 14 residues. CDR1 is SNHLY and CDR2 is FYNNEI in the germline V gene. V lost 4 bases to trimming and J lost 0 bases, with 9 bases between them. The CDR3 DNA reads TGTGCCAGCAGTGTGGTGGAATCTAACTATGGCTACACCTTC. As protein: CASSVVESNYGYTF.

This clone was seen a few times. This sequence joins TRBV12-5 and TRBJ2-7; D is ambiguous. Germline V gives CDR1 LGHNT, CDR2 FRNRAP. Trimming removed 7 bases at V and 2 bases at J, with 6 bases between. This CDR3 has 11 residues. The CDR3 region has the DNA TGTGCTAGTGCTTCTACCTACGAGCAGTACTTC. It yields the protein CASASTYEQYF.

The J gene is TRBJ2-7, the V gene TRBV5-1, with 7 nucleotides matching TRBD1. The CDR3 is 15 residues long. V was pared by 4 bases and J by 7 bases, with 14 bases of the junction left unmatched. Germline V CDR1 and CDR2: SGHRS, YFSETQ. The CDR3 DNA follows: TGCGCCAGCAGCGCCCGGGACAGTAGTTTGGGAGAGCAGTACTTC. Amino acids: CASSARDSSLGEQYF.

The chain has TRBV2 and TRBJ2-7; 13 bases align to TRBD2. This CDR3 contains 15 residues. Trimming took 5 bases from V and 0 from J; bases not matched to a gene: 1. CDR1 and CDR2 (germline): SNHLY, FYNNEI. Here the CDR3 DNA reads TGTGCCAGCAGTAGACTAGCGGGGGGCTCCTACGAGCAGTACTTC. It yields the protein CASSRLAGGSYEQYF.

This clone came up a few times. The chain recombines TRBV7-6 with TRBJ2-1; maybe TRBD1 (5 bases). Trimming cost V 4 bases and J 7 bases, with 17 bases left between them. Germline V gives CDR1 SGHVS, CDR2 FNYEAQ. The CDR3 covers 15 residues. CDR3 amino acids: CASSSLGPQSNEQFF. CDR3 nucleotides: TGTGCCAGCAGCTCGCTGGGGCCCCAGAGTAATGAGCAGTTCTTC.

DNA of the CDR3: TGTGCCAGCAGTTCTCCGGGCCGAAAAGGACATGAGCAGTTCTTC. Translating it yields CASSSPGRKGHEQFF. V and J are TRBV28 and TRBJ2-1; D is undetermined. Trimming removed 4 bases from V and 8 bases from J, with 18 bases in between. Germline lookup yields CDR1 MDHEN and CDR2 SYDVKM. The CDR3 has 15 amino acids.

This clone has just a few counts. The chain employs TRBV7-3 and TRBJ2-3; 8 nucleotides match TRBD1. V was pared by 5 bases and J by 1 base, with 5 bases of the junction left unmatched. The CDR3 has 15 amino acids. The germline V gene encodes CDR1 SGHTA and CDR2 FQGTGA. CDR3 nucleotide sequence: TGTGCCAGCAGCCCAGACAGGGGTGGCACAGATACGCAGTATTTT. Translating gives CASSPDRGGTDTQYF.

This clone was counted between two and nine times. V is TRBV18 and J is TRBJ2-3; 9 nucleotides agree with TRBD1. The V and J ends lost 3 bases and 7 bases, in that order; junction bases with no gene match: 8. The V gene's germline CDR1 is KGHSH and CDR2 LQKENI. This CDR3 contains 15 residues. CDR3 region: CASSPGTGSVNTQYF. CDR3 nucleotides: TGTGCCAGCTCACCGGGGACAGGGTCCGTGAATACGCAGTATTTT.

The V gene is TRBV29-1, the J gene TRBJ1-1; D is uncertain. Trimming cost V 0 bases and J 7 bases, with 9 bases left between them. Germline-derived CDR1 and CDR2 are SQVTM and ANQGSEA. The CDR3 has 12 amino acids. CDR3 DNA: TGCAGCGTTGAAGAAAGAGGGATTGAAGCTTTCTTT. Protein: CSVEERGIEAFF.

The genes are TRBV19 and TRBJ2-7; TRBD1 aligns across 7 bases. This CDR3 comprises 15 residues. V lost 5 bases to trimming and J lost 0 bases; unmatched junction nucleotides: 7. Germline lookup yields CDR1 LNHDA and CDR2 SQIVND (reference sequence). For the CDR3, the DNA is TGTGCCAGTAGTTCCGGACAGGTACTCTCCTACGAGCAGTACTTC. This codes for CASSSGQVLSYEQYF.

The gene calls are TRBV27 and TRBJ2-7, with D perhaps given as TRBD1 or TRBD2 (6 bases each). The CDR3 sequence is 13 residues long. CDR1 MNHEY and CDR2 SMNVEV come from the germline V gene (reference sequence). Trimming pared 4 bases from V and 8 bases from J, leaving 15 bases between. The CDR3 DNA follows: TGTGCCAGCAGTTATAAGAGGGGGGCGAAGCAGTACTTC. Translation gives CASSYKRGAKQYF.

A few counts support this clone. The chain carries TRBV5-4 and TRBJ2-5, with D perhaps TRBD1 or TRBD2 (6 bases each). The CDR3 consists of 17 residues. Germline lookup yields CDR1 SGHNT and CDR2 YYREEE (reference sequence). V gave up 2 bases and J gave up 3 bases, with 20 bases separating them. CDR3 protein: CASSFPQGKGGEETQYF. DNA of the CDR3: TGTGCCAGCAGCTTTCCACAGGGAAAGGGGGGAGAAGAGACCCAGTACTTC.

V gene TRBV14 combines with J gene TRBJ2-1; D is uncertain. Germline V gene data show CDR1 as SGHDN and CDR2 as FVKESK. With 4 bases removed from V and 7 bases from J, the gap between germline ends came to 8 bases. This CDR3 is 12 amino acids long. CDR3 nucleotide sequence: TGTGCCAGCAGCCGGGGATGGAATGAGCAGTTCTTC. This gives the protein CASSRGWNEQFF.

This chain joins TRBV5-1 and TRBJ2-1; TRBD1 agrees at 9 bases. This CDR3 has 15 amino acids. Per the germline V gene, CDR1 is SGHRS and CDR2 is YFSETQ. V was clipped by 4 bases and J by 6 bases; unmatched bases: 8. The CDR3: CASSLPGQGFNEQFF. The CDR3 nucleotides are TGCGCCAGCAGCCTACCGGGACAGGGCTTCAATGAGCAGTTCTTC.

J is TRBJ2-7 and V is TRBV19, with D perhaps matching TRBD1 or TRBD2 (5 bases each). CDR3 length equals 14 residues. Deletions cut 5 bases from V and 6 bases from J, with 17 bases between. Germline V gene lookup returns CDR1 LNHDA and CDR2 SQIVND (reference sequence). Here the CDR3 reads CASSPREKVSEQYF. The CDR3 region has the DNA TGTGCCAGTAGTCCCAGGGAGAAGGTCTCCGAGCAGTACTTC.

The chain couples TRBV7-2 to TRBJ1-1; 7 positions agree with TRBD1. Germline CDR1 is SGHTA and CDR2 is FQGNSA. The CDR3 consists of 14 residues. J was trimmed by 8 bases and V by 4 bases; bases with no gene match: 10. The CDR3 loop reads CASSSGQAAGEAFF. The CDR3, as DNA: TGTGCCAGCAGCTCCGGACAGGCGGCGGGAGAAGCTTTCTTT.

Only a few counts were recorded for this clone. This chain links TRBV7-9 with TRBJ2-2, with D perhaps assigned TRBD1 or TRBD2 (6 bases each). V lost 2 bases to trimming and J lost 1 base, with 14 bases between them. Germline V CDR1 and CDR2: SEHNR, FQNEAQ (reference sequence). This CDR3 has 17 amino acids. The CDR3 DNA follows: TGTGCCAGCAGCTTACCCCATGGGGGGCTGAACACCGGGGAGCTGTTTTTT. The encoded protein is CASSLPHGGLNTGELFF.

CDR3 DNA: TGTGCCAGCGTGGCGGGCAATGAGCAGTTCTTC. Protein: CASVAGNEQFF. The chain is built from TRBV6-1 and TRBJ2-1, with a possible D match to TRBD2 (5 bases). This CDR3 contains 11 residues. The ends were cut back, 8 bases at V and 6 bases at J, with 8 bases in the middle. The germline V gene has CDR1 MNHNS and CDR2 SASEGT.

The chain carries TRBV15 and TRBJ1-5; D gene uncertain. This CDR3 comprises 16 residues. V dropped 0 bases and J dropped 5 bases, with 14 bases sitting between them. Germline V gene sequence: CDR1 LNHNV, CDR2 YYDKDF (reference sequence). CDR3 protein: CATSRDLVGSYQPQHF. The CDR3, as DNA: TGTGCCACCAGCAGAGATCTGGTGGGATCATATCAGCCCCAGCATTTT.

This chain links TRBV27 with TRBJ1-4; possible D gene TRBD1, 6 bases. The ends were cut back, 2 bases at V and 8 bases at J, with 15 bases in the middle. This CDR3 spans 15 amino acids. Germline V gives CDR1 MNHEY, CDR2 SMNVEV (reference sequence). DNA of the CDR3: TGTGCCAGCAGTTTAGGGGGCCAGACTTGGGAAAAACTGTTTTTT. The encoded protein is CASSLGGQTWEKLFF.